Detailed here is one T cell receptor beta chain. The sample is drawn from a study of blood T cell repertoires in COVID-19. Study-wide background: The samples span acute and convalescent COVID-19 from the United States, Italy and Spain. Sample material is recorded as cDNA or gDNA derived from T cells, B-cell-depleted T cells, or PBMCs.

Trimming shortened V by 4 bases and J by 1 base, and 6 bases separated the two germline ends. Germline V gene data show CDR1 as ENHRY and CDR2 as SYGVKD. CDR3 size: 13 residues. In the original analysis: Counts of nucleated cells, estimated from reference gene primer amplification, were obtained. Measured with immunoSEQ multiplex PCR; TCRdb has only the in-frame clones, and not every one. The V and J calls and clone size are taken from that table; D and trimming were inferred from the DNA. The sample shows approximately 210,000 clones, about 90% of them seen only once. The sequenced sample was peripheral blood. This chain connects TRBV10-3 to TRBJ2-3; the D gene is possibly TRBD1 (6 bases). This TCR derives from a man in his forties with active or convalescent COVID-19. The DNA for the CDR3 is TGTGCCATCAGTGGACAGGGCACAGATACGCAGTATTTT. Protein: CAISGQGTDTQYF.